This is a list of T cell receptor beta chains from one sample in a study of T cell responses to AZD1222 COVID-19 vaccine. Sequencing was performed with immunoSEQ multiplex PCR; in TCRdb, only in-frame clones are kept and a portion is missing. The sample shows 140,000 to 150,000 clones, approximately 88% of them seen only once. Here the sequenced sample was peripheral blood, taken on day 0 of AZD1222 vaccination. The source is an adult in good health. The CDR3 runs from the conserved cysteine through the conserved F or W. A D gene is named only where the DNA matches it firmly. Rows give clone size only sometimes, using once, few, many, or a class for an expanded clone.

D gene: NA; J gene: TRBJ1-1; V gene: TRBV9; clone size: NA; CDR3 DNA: TGTGCCAGCAGCGTAGCTATGAACACTGAAGCTTTCTTT; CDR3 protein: CASSVAMNTEAFF
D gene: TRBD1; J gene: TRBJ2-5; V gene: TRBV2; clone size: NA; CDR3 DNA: TGTGCCAGCATTGACAGGGGACTCCCGAAAGAGACCCAGTACTTC; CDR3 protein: CASIDRGLPKETQYF
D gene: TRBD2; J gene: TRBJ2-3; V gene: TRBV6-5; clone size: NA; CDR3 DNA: TGTGCCAGCAAACTAGCGGGGGGAGATACGCAGTATTTT; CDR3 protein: CASKLAGGDTQYF
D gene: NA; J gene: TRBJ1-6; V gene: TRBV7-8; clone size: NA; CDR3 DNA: TGTGCCAGCAGCTTATTCGGTTTGGAGAGTAATTCACCCCTCCACTTT; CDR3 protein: CASSLFGLESNSPLHF
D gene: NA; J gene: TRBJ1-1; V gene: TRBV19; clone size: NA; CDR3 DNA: TGTGCCAGTAGTATCGGCAGGGGAATGAACACTGAAGCTTTCTTT; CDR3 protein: CASSIGRGMNTEAFF
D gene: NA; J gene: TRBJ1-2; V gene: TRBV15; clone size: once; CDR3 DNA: TGTGCCACCAGCAGAGATGCGGGGGCGCACAACTATGGCTACACCTTC; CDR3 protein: CATSRDAGAHNYGYTF
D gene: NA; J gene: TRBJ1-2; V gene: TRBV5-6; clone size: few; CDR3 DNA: TGTGCCAGCTGGCGGTTACGGACCGGCTACACCTTC; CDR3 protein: CASWRLRTGYTF
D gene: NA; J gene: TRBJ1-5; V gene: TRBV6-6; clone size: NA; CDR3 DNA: TGTGCCAGCAGTTACTCGGTCAGCACTCCAAATCAGCCCCAGCATTTT; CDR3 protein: CASSYSVSTPNQPQHF
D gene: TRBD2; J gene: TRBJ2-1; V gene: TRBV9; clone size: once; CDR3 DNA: TGTGCCAGCAGCGTAGTTTGGGGGGGAAATGAGCAGTTCTTC; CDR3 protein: CASSVVWGGNEQFF
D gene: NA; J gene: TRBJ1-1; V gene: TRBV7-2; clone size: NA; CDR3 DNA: TGTGCCAGCAGCTTGTCAAGGGTTATCGAAGCTTTCTTT; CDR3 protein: CASSLSRVIEAFF